The 30 T cell receptor beta chains listed next were all sequenced from one sample in a study of T cell responses to AZD1222 COVID-19 vaccine. Repertoires were generated with immunoSEQ multiplex PCR, while TCRdb's copy carries only in-frame clones and drops some. The data show 80,000 to 95,000 clones, about 87% seen once. The material was peripheral blood, obtained on day 0 of AZD1222 vaccination. The receptors were sampled from an adult in good health.

The chain uses TRBV4-3 and TRBJ1-2; maybe TRBD1 (6 bases). Germline V CDR1 and CDR2: LGHNA, YSLEER. The CDR3 loop spans 14 amino acids. Trimming pared 3 bases from V and 5 bases from J, leaving 13 bases between. The CDR3 loop is CASSHAIQGYGYTF. CDR3 bases: TGCGCCAGCAGCCACGCCATCCAGGGGTATGGCTACACCTTC.

This chain uses TRBV19 with TRBJ2-7; the match to TRBD1 covers 7 bases. The V gene's germline CDR1 is LNHDA and CDR2 SQIVND (reference sequence). The CDR3 runs 16 residues. V dropped 1 base and J dropped 2; count of bases not matched to a gene: 8. CDR3 region: CASSIAAGTVPYEQYF. The CDR3 DNA follows: TGTGCCAGTAGTATAGCGGCTGGGACAGTCCCCTACGAGCAGTACTTC.

The CDR3 sequence: CASTRGGQGDEQPQHF. DNA of the CDR3: TGTGCCAGCACCCGAGGGGGGCAGGGAGATGAGCAGCCCCAGCATTTT. The chain couples TRBV9 to TRBJ1-5; weak D call: TRBD1 (6 bases). The CDR3 loop spans 16 amino acids. Trimming took 6 bases from V and 7 from J, leaving 23 bases between them. Germline CDR1 SGDLS, CDR2 YYNGEE.

This clone appeared a single time. The chain couples TRBV7-9 to TRBJ2-4; 10 bases are a match to TRBD2. This CDR3 comprises 14 residues. The ends lost 3 bases at V and 8 bases at J; junction bases unmatched: 4. CDR1 and CDR2 from the germline V gene are SEHNR and FQNEAQ (reference sequence). The CDR3 DNA reads as TGTGCCAGCAGCTTTAGCGGGGGGTGGGACATTCAGTACTTC. Translation gives CASSFSGGWDIQYF.

This chain uses TRBV10-3 with TRBJ1-1; D not resolved. CDR1 ENHRY and CDR2 SYGVKD come from the germline V gene. Trimming removed 2 bases from V and 3 bases from J, with 7 bases in between. This CDR3 has 13 amino acids. CDR3 DNA: TGTGCCATCAGTGAGATCGAATACACTGAAGCTTTCTTT. It encodes CAISEIEYTEAFF.

The rearrangement uses TRBV29-1 and TRBJ1-2; tentatively, D is TRBD1 (5 bases). The CDR3 totals 13 residues. The germline gives CDR1 SQVTM, CDR2 ANQGSEA. Trimming shortened V by 4 bases and J by 0 bases, and 9 bases separated the two germline ends. DNA of the CDR3: TGCAGCGTTGTAGGGGAGACTAACTATGGCTACACCTTC. Amino acid sequence: CSVVGETNYGYTF. Full variable domain (remainder filled in from reference TRBV29-1 and TRBJ1-2): SAVISQKPSRDICQRGTSLTIQCQVDSQVTMMFWYRQQPGQSLTLIATANQGSEATYESGFVIDKFPISRPNLTFSTLTVSNMSPEDSSIYLCSVVGETNYGYTFGSGTRLTVV.

The chain joins TRBV6-5 to TRBJ1-5; a weak D match, TRBD1 (5 bases). Germline V gene lookup returns CDR1 MNHEY and CDR2 SVGAGI. The germline V and J ends were trimmed by 8 bases and 6 bases, with 20 bases remaining between them. The CDR3 is 15 residues long. The CDR3 DNA follows: TGTGCCAGCCGCGGGGGGGTGTTGGAGGGTCAGCCCCAGCATTTT. Translation gives CASRGGVLEGQPQHF.

The genes are TRBV9 and TRBJ1-2, with 8 bases fitting TRBD1. V trimming: 2 bases; J trimming: 0 bases; junction bases outside the gene matches: 6. Looked up from germline, CDR1 is SGDLS and CDR2 is YYNGEE. The CDR3 is 16 residues long. DNA of the CDR3: TGTGCCAGCAGCGTGAGCCCACAGGGGGCTAACTATGGCTACACCTTC. Translating it yields CASSVSPQGANYGYTF.

The chain employs TRBV7-3 and TRBJ2-1; D may be TRBD1 (6 bases). Looked up from germline, CDR1 is SGHTA and CDR2 is FQGTGA. The V and J ends lost 5 bases and 4 bases respectively, with 18 bases between them. This CDR3 is 16 amino acids long. The CDR3 nucleotides are TGTGCCAGCAGCCCTCTAGGGCAGGGGTTATACAATGAGCAGTTCTTC. Translation gives CASSPLGQGLYNEQFF.

The chain links TRBV28 to TRBJ2-7; tentatively, D is TRBD1 (6 bases). This CDR3 region has 13 residues. Trimming removed 6 bases at V and 5 bases at J, with 14 bases between. CDR1 and CDR2 from the germline V gene are MDHEN and SYDVKM. Here the CDR3 DNA reads TGTGCCAGCAGCCACGGACAGTTGGACGAGCAGTACTTC. Translated, it gives CASSHGQLDEQYF.

This clone was recorded a few times. The chain combines TRBV19 with TRBJ1-5; TRBD1 might be the D (5 bases). With 1 base removed from V and 6 bases from J, the gap between germline ends came to 7 bases. The CDR3 is 13 amino acids. From germline, CDR1 is LNHDA and CDR2 SQIVND (reference sequence). Written as DNA, the CDR3 is TGTGCCAGTAGTATAGCAGGGCGTCAGCCCCAGCATTTT. Its translation: CASSIAGRQPQHF.

The rearrangement joins TRBV28 to TRBJ1-5; no reliable D call. Trimming removed 5 bases from V and 3 bases from J, with 11 bases in between. There are 14 residues in the CDR3. Germline CDR1 and CDR2: MDHEN and SYDVKM. The CDR3 DNA sequence: TGTGCCAGCAGTCGGTCGGGATACAATCAGCCCCAGCATTTT. It encodes CASSRSGYNQPQHF.

The rearrangement uses TRBV19 and TRBJ1-5; unclear D gene. The CDR3 runs 15 residues. With 3 bases removed from V and 0 bases from J, the gap between germline ends came to 9 bases. The germline V gene encodes CDR1 LNHDA and CDR2 SQIVND (reference sequence). The CDR3, as DNA: TGTGCCAGTAGTATCGCGGTAGTTAGCAATCAGCCCCAGCATTTT. Its translation: CASSIAVVSNQPQHF.

The CDR3 DNA is TGTGCCAGCAGTTTGACACCTTACGAGCAGTACTTC. It is translated as CASSLTPYEQYF. The chain is built from TRBV2 and TRBJ2-7, with no clear D. Trimming removed 5 bases at V and 4 bases at J, with 9 bases between. Germline V gene lookup returns CDR1 SNHLY and CDR2 FYNNEI. The CDR3 is 12 residues long. Complete variable domain (other parts from reference TRBV2 and TRBJ2-7): EPEVTQTPSHQVTQMGQEVILRCVPISNHLYFYWYRQILGQKVEFLVSFYNNEISEKSEIFDDQFSVERPDGSNFTLKIRSTKLEDSAMYFCASSLTPYEQYFGPGTRLTVT.

The rearrangement links TRBV12-2 to TRBJ1-1; the table assigns TRBD1, which was not confirmed against the DNA. TRBV12-2 is described as a pseudogene. The CDR3 runs 13 residues. CDR3 protein: CASRFPENTEAFF. As DNA, the CDR3 is TGTGCAAGTCGCTTTCCAGAGAACACTGAAGCTTTCTTT.

The genes are TRBV9 and TRBJ1-5; the D gene is possibly TRBD1 (6 bases). Trimming removed 4 bases at V and 0 bases at J, with 17 bases between. Germline V CDR1 and CDR2: SGDLS, YYNGEE. CDR3 length: 17 amino acids. CDR3 region: CASSPHAGDNSNQPQHF. CDR3 sequence (DNA): TGTGCCAGCAGCCCTCACGCGGGGGACAATAGCAATCAGCCCCAGCATTTT.

The chain carries TRBV28 and TRBJ1-1; D remains ambiguous. Germline lookup yields CDR1 MDHEN and CDR2 SYDVKM. The V and J ends lost 7 bases and 1 base respectively, with 10 bases between them. CDR3 size: 13 residues. The CDR3 nucleotides are TGTGCCAGCACCCTCCTGACGAACACTGAAGCTTTCTTT. This sequence encodes CASTLLTNTEAFF.

The V call is TRBV18, the J call TRBJ1-5; D is possibly TRBD1 (5 bases). Trimming cost V 2 bases and J 4 bases, with 9 bases left between them. The CDR3 runs 14 residues. From germline, CDR1 is KGHSH and CDR2 LQKENI. CDR3: CASSPDRPNQPQHF. The CDR3 coding sequence is TGTGCCAGCTCACCAGACAGACCTAATCAGCCCCAGCATTTT. The variable domain in full, with the rest retrieved from reference TRBV18 and TRBJ1-5, is NAGVMQNPRHLVRRRGQEARLRCSPMKGHSHVYWYRQLPEEGLKFMVYLQKENIIDESGMPKERFSAEFPKEGPSILRIQQVVRGDSAAYFCASSPDRPNQPQHFGDGTRLSIL.

The rearrangement uses TRBV5-1 and TRBJ1-1; D unresolved. V dropped 6 bases and J dropped 1 base, with 10 bases sitting between them. The CDR3 length is 13 residues. The germline CDR1 and CDR2 sequences are SGHRS and YFSETQ. The CDR3 reads CASTSSWNTEAFF. CDR3 nucleotides: TGCGCCAGCACCTCTTCATGGAACACTGAAGCTTTCTTT.

The chain carries TRBV9 and TRBJ2-2; D not resolved. There are 14 residues in the CDR3. CDR1 SGDLS and CDR2 YYNGEE come from the germline V gene. Trimming shortened V by 4 bases and J by 2 bases, and 9 bases separated the two germline ends. Written as DNA, the CDR3 is TGTGCCAGCAGCCCCACGTCCAACACCGGGGAGCTGTTTTTT. Translated: CASSPTSNTGELFF.

The chain uses TRBV19 and TRBJ2-2; 8 nucleotides line up with TRBD2. V trimming: 6 bases; J trimming: 2 bases; junction bases outside the gene matches: 2. Germline lookup yields CDR1 LNHDA and CDR2 SQIVND (reference sequence). This CDR3 has 14 amino acids. CDR3: CASRAGDNTGELFF. The DNA for the CDR3 is TGTGCCAGTAGAGCGGGGGACAACACCGGGGAGCTGTTTTTT.

This clone was detected only once. V gene TRBV29-1 combines with J gene TRBJ2-4; 9 bases are a match to TRBD2. The ends lost 0 bases at V and 6 bases at J; junction bases unmatched: 3. The CDR3 sequence is 14 residues long. Looked up from germline, CDR1 is SQVTM and CDR2 is ANQGSEA. The CDR3 region has the DNA TGCAGCGTTGAAGAGGGGACTAGCCTAAACATTCAGTACTTC. Amino acid sequence: CSVEEGTSLNIQYF. The variable domain in full, with the rest retrieved from reference TRBV29-1 and TRBJ2-4, is SAVISQKPSRDICQRGTSLTIQCQVDSQVTMMFWYRQQPGQSLTLIATANQGSEATYESGFVIDKFPISRPNLTFSTLTVSNMSPEDSSIYLCSVEEGTSLNIQYFGAGTRLSVL.

The chain employs TRBV3-1 (or the pseudogene TRBV3-2) and TRBJ2-7; D remains ambiguous. This CDR3 spans 15 amino acids. Trimming took 4 bases from V and 5 from J, leaving 18 bases between them. CDR1 is LGHDT and CDR2 is YNNKEL in the germline V gene (reference sequence). For the CDR3, the DNA is TGTGCCAGCAGCCCCCCTTATCAGGCAACCCACGAGCAGTACTTC. This codes for CASSPPYQATHEQYF.

This chain connects TRBV4-3 to TRBJ1-4; no firm D call. This CDR3 has 15 amino acids. Germline V CDR1 and CDR2: LGHNA, YSLEER. Trimming shortened V by 7 bases and J by 2 bases, and 14 bases separated the two germline ends. As DNA, the CDR3 is TGCGCCAGCAAACCCCGGGCCGGGACTAATGAAAAACTGTTTTTT. Protein product: CASKPRAGTNEKLFF.

J is TRBJ1-3 and V is TRBV7-2, with a tentative D call TRBD1 (5 bases). This CDR3 comprises 14 residues. Trimming took 1 base from V and 5 from J, leaving 9 bases between them. CDR1 and CDR2 from the germline V gene are SGHTA and FQGNSA. CDR3 residues: CASSLGGARNTIYF. Written as DNA, the CDR3 is TGTGCCAGCAGCTTAGGAGGGGCTAGAAACACCATATATTTT.

V and J are TRBV7-3 and TRBJ2-7; 8 positions agree with TRBD1. Losses at the gene ends were 0 bases for V and 7 bases for J; bases not matched to a gene: 5. CDR1 is SGHTA and CDR2 is FQGTGA in the germline V gene. CDR3 length equals 14 residues. The CDR3 DNA reads as TGTGCCAGCAGCTTAACCCCAGGGGGCGCGGAGCAGTACTTC. It yields the protein CASSLTPGGAEQYF.

The chain recombines TRBV9 with TRBJ1-3; D gene ambiguous. Trimming took off 4 bases at V and 1 base at J, with 12 bases between the two ends. The CDR3 covers 15 residues. In germline, CDR1 is SGDLS, CDR2 YYNGEE. The chain's CDR3 is CASSPGSGSGNTIYF. CDR3 DNA sequence: TGTGCCAGCAGCCCGGGAAGTGGTTCTGGAAACACCATATATTTT.

This clone has just one count. This sequence joins TRBV20-1 and TRBJ1-6; D unresolved. The germline V gene has CDR1 DFQATT and CDR2 SNEGSKA (reference sequence). Deletions cut 3 bases from V and 7 bases from J, with 16 bases between. The length of the CDR3 is 15 residues. CDR3 sequence: CSASSVGIANSPLHF. The CDR3 DNA reads TGCAGTGCTAGTTCCGTAGGGATAGCGAATTCACCCCTCCACTTT.

The rearrangement uses TRBV4-2 and TRBJ2-1; the match to TRBD2 covers 7 bases. There are 17 residues in the CDR3. V shed 0 bases, J shed 0 bases, and the junction held 5 bases outside the gene matches. CDR1 is LGHNA, CDR2 YNFKEQ, per germline. The CDR3 nucleotides read TGTGCCAGCAGCCAAGACCGAGCGGGGAGCTCCTACAATGAGCAGTTCTTC. This codes for CASSQDRAGSSYNEQFF.

The rearrangement uses TRBV6-1 and TRBJ1-1, with D hard to call. Trimming took off 2 bases at V and 1 base at J, with 11 bases between the two ends. The germline gives CDR1 MNHNS, CDR2 SASEGT. The CDR3 has 15 amino acids. In DNA, the CDR3 is TGTGCCAGCAGTGAATCTTTTGGCAGGAACACTGAAGCTTTCTTT. This encodes CASSESFGRNTEAFF.